This T cell receptor beta chain derives from a study of blood T cell repertoires in COVID-19. The V and J ends lost 2 bases and 3 bases respectively, with 13 bases between them. From germline, CDR1 is PRHDT and CDR2 FYEKMQ (reference sequence). The CDR3 consists of 15 residues. Profiled with immunoSEQ multiplex PCR; TCRdb holds only in-frame clones, not every one. The sample shows 330,000 or so clones, 87% of them seen only once. The clonotype comes from a man aged 30 to 45 with COVID-19, enrolled during active disease. The rearrangement links TRBV13 to TRBJ1-1; D possibly corresponds to TRBD1 (5 bases). Sequencing used peripheral blood. CDR3 nucleotides: TGTGCCAGCAGCTTAATTCGGGGGTATGACACTGAAGCTTTCTTT. Translating gives CASSLIRGYDTEAFF.